This TCR beta chain was obtained from a study of CD8+CD57+ T cells in acquired aplastic anemia. Regarding the study as a whole: Patients and controls had in common approximately 30 CD8+ CDR3 sequences.

V lost 8 bases and J lost 5; bases outside the gene matches: 5. CDR1 MGHDK and CDR2 SYGVNS come from the germline V gene. The length of the CDR3 is 14 residues. Genomic DNA, the template, was used for profiling of the TCR beta VDJ and CDR3. MiXCR, applied by TCRdb to the reads, yields one record per CDR3 protein. This sample has around 200,000 distinct CDR3 sequences; roughly 50% occur once, and the top ten carry about 20%. This clonotype was observed many times. Its specificity is not known. Patients sequenced had flow cytometry evidence of CD8+CD57+ cell expansion. Patients had undergone no therapy by the time their blood was sampled.

The chain carries TRBV25-1 and TRBJ2-2, with 10 bases that match TRBD1. This sequence was found in a human donor with aplastic anemia. Sequences were obtained from sorted CD4+, CD8+, or CD8+CD57+ T cells (not recorded which) from PBMCs. This chain's CDR3 is CASGRQGATGELFF. DNA of the CDR3: TGTGCCAGCGGAAGACAGGGGGCGACCGGGGAGCTGTTTTTT.